Following are 29 T cell receptor beta chains from one sample sequenced in a study of blood T cell repertoires in COVID-19. The table came from immunoSEQ multiplex PCR; TCRdb's copy has only in-frame clones and leaves some out. The table has approximately 150,000 clones, more than 75% seen once; the top ten hold 4% to 4.5%. Specimen: peripheral blood. The receptor set was obtained from a man aged 55 to 70 with acute or convalescent COVID-19.

The chain joins TRBV11-2 to TRBJ1-1, with D maybe TRBD1 (6 bases). Germline values: CDR1 SGHAT, CDR2 FQNNGV. This CDR3 has 14 residues. V was pared by 4 bases and J by 0 bases, with 9 bases between. The chain's CDR3 is CASSYNRVNTEAFF. The CDR3 DNA is TGTGCCAGCAGCTACAACAGGGTGAACACTGAAGCTTTCTTT.

The chain carries TRBV18 and TRBJ1-5, with D perhaps matching TRBD1 (5 bases). This CDR3 contains 16 residues. Trimming removed 4 bases from V and 4 bases from J, with 17 bases in between. The V gene's germline CDR1 is KGHSH and CDR2 LQKENI. CDR3 in amino acids: CASSRKNRTENQPQHF. Written as DNA, the CDR3 is TGTGCCAGCTCACGGAAGAACAGGACGGAAAATCAGCCCCAGCATTTT. Filled out from reference TRBV18 and TRBJ1-5, the complete variable domain reads NAGVMQNPRHLVRRRGQEARLRCSPMKGHSHVYWYRQLPEEGLKFMVYLQKENIIDESGMPKERFSAEFPKEGPSILRIQQVVRGDSAAYFCASSRKNRTENQPQHFGDGTRLSIL.

The V and J genes are TRBV5-1 and TRBJ2-5, with 7 bases aligning to TRBD1. Trimming cost V 4 bases and J 1 base; bases outside gene matches: 13. The length of the CDR3 is 17 residues. Germline V lookup: CDR1 SGHRS, CDR2 YFSETQ. The DNA for the CDR3 is TGCGCCAGCAGCCGACAGGGTGGGGAAGGGCCCCAAGAGACCCAGTACTTC. This codes for CASSRQGGEGPQETQYF. The entire variable domain, with the rest obtained from reference TRBV5-1 and TRBJ2-5, is as follows: KAGVTQTPRYLIKTRGQQVTLSCSPISGHRSVSWYQQTPGQGLQFLFEYFSETQRNKGNFPGRFSGRQFSNSRSEMNVSTLELGDSALYLCASSRQGGEGPQETQYFGPGTRLLVL.

The chain combines TRBV5-4 with TRBJ2-5; tentatively, D is TRBD2 (7 bases). This CDR3 contains 16 residues. The V gene's germline CDR1 is SGHNT and CDR2 YYREEE (reference sequence). Trimming removed 4 bases from V and 4 bases from J, with 20 bases in between. CDR3: CASSRPSGGRLETQYF. For the CDR3, the DNA is TGTGCCAGCAGCCGCCCCTCCGGGGGGCGCTTAGAGACCCAGTACTTC. Complete variable domain (other parts from reference TRBV5-4 and TRBJ2-5): ETGVTQSPTHLIKTRGQQVTLRCSSQSGHNTVSWYQQALGQGPQFIFQYYREEENGRGNFPPRFSGLQFPNYSSELNVNALELDDSALYLCASSRPSGGRLETQYFGPGTRLLVL.

This clone was counted a single time. The chain has TRBV10-3 and TRBJ2-7; maybe TRBD2 (8 bases). The CDR3 runs to 20 residues. V was pared by 3 bases and J by 6 bases, with 33 bases between. From germline, CDR1 is ENHRY and CDR2 SYGVKD. The CDR3 coding sequence is TGTGCCATCAGTGAAGAAGGGGGACAGAGGAGCGGGAGAGGACTTTTCGAGCAGTACTTC. Amino acids: CAISEEGGQRSGRGLFEQYF.

Only a few counts were recorded for this clone. This rearrangement joins TRBV18 to TRBJ1-1; TRBD1 matches 7 bases. This CDR3 has 15 residues. V was pared by 4 bases and J by 0 bases, with 5 bases of the junction left unmatched. From germline, CDR1 is KGHSH and CDR2 LQKENI. The CDR3 DNA follows: TGTGCCAGCTCACTACGACAGGGTATGAACACTGAAGCTTTCTTT. This translates into CASSLRQGMNTEAFF.

The V call is TRBV30, the J call TRBJ2-4, with a weak D call TRBD1 (6 bases). The CDR3 length is 16 residues. The V gene lost 2 bases and the J gene lost 0 bases, with 14 bases spanning the gap. Per germline, CDR1 GTSNPN and CDR2 SVGIG (reference sequence). CDR3 bases: TGTGCCTGGAGTCAGGGGTCTTCTCTAGCCAAAAACATTCAGTACTTC. Residues: CAWSQGSSLAKNIQYF.

The genes are TRBV7-6 and TRBJ2-5; 14 bases fit TRBD2. There are 16 residues in the CDR3. V lost 5 bases, J lost 5 bases, and 7 bases stayed unmatched. Germline loops: CDR1 SGHVS, CDR2 FNYEAQ. The CDR3 here is CASSEGLAGGPETQYF. Here the CDR3 DNA reads TGTGCCAGCAGCGAAGGACTAGCGGGAGGCCCCGAGACCCAGTACTTC.

V gene TRBV29-1 combines with J gene TRBJ2-1, with D possibly matching TRBD2 (5 bases). CDR3 length equals 12 residues. From germline, CDR1 is SQVTM and CDR2 ANQGSEA. With 2 bases removed from V and 6 bases from J, the gap between germline ends came to 8 bases. The CDR3 sequence: CSVEPEGNEQFF. CDR3 nucleotides: TGCAGCGTTGAACCTGAGGGCAATGAGCAGTTCTTC.

The chain employs TRBV6-1 and TRBJ1-2; D is possibly TRBD1 (5 bases). Trimming took 1 base from V and 1 from J, leaving 10 bases between them. CDR1 MNHNS and CDR2 SASEGT come from the germline V gene. The CDR3 covers 15 residues. Here the CDR3 reads CASSEGQSLNYGYTF. CDR3 DNA: TGTGCCAGCAGTGAAGGACAGTCCCTTAACTATGGCTACACCTTC.

This clone was detected ten times or more. This sequence joins TRBV10-2 and TRBJ1-3; D unresolved. CDR1 and CDR2 from the germline V gene are WSHSY and SAAADI. The CDR3 extends over 14 amino acids. The V gene lost 4 bases and the J gene lost 4 bases, with 11 bases spanning the gap. The CDR3 is CASSGRERGNTIYF. The CDR3 bases are TGCGCCAGCAGTGGCCGGGAAAGAGGAAACACCATATATTTT.

The chain uses TRBV4-1 and TRBJ2-3, with D unresolved. The CDR3 consists of 15 residues. Germline loops: CDR1 MGHRA, CDR2 YSYEKL. Trimming took off 0 bases at V and 0 bases at J, with 7 bases between the two ends. The CDR3 DNA reads as TGCGCCAGCAGCCAAGAGGGCAGAAGCACAGATACGCAGTATTTT. It encodes CASSQEGRSTDTQYF.

The chain links TRBV30 to TRBJ1-4; TRBD1 matches 9 bases. The CDR3 length is 13 residues. V shed 7 bases and J 4 bases; nucleotides not matched to a gene: 4. Germline CDR1 GTSNPN, CDR2 SVGIG (reference sequence). As DNA, the CDR3 is TGTGCCTTGACAGGGGGTAATAATGAAAAACTGTTTTTT. It codes for CALTGGNNEKLFF.

The chain combines TRBV14 with TRBJ2-7, with 9 bases that match TRBD2. V trimming: 1 base; J trimming: 0 bases; junction bases outside the gene matches: 10. The CDR3 sequence is 18 residues long. Germline V gene lookup returns CDR1 SGHDN and CDR2 FVKESK. The CDR3 sequence: CASSQAYSGRAGSYEQYF. The DNA for the CDR3 is TGTGCCAGCAGCCAAGCATATAGCGGGAGAGCGGGCTCCTACGAGCAGTACTTC.

The chain employs TRBV7-2 and TRBJ2-1; 9 nucleotides line up with TRBD1. This CDR3 region has 15 residues. J was trimmed by 6 bases and V by 0 bases; bases with no gene match: 3. CDR1 is SGHTA, CDR2 FQGNSA, per germline. The CDR3 here is CASSLARTGVNEQFF. The CDR3 DNA is TGTGCCAGCAGCTTAGCGAGGACAGGGGTCAATGAGCAGTTCTTC.

The rearrangement joins TRBV5-4 to TRBJ2-1, with TRBD2 identical over 14 bases. CDR3 size: 17 residues. In germline, CDR1 is SGHNT, CDR2 YYREEE (reference sequence). V was clipped by 4 bases and J by 2 bases; unmatched bases: 5. The CDR3 bases are TGTGCCAGCAGCCCGCGACTAGCGGGAGGGGCCTACAATGAGCAGTTCTTC. Encoded protein: CASSPRLAGGAYNEQFF.

The rearrangement links TRBV6-5 to TRBJ2-7; TRBD2 matches 7 bases. The CDR3 totals 16 residues. Trimming took 0 bases from V and 0 from J; bases not matched to a gene: 5. Germline V gene sequence: CDR1 MNHEY, CDR2 SVGAGI. This chain's CDR3 is CASSYSGGSRSYEQYF. CDR3 in DNA: TGTGCCAGCAGTTACTCCGGGGGGTCCCGCTCCTACGAGCAGTACTTC.

This clone was counted only a few times. This rearrangement joins TRBV5-1 to TRBJ2-3; D remains unclear. Germline-derived CDR1 and CDR2 are SGHRS and YFSETQ. The CDR3 totals 15 residues. V lost 3 bases and J lost 2, with 13 bases in between. DNA for the CDR3: TGCGCCAGCAGCTCAACTGGGCAAGACACAGATACGCAGTATTTT. Its protein product is CASSSTGQDTDTQYF.

CDR3 amino acids: CASGIPGASGANVLTF. CDR3 DNA sequence: TGTGCTAGTGGAATCCCAGGGGCCTCTGGGGCCAACGTCCTGACTTTC. The J gene is TRBJ2-6, the V gene TRBV12-5; D may be TRBD1 (6 bases). CDR1 is LGHNT and CDR2 is FRNRAP in the germline V gene. The length of the CDR3 is 16 residues. V gave up 6 bases and J gave up 0 bases, with 12 bases separating them.

This chain uses TRBV7-8 with TRBJ2-5, with TRBD1 identical over 8 bases. Germline lookup yields CDR1 SGHVS and CDR2 FQNEAQ. The CDR3 has 15 amino acids. After removal of 5 bases from V and 5 bases from J, the junction contained 10 bases not matched to a gene. The CDR3 DNA is TGTGCCAGCAGCCGCTTACCGGACAGGGTGGAGACCCAGTACTTC. Translated, it gives CASSRLPDRVETQYF.

V usage is TRBV6-5 and J usage is TRBJ2-7; D is perhaps TRBD2 (6 bases). CDR3 length equals 13 residues. Trimming took off 4 bases at V and 4 bases at J, with 11 bases between the two ends. Germline V gene sequence: CDR1 MNHEY, CDR2 SVGAGI. The CDR3, as DNA: TGTGCCAGCAGTTTGACTAGTCGGTACGAGCAGTACTTC. Amino acid sequence: CASSLTSRYEQYF.

The gene calls are TRBV5-6 and TRBJ1-2, with D possibly being TRBD1 (6 bases). Germline V gene sequence: CDR1 SGHDT, CDR2 YYEEEE. This CDR3 has 14 amino acids. Trimming stripped 3 bases from V and 3 bases from J, with 12 bases between. CDR3 nucleotide sequence: TGTGCCAGCAGCTACTGGGGGCTTGACTATGGCTACACCTTC. Protein product: CASSYWGLDYGYTF.

This clone was observed a few times. The V and J genes are TRBV19 and TRBJ1-1, with 10 bases aligning to TRBD1. CDR1 LNHDA and CDR2 SQIVND come from the germline V gene (reference sequence). The ends lost 3 bases at V and 3 bases at J; junction bases unmatched: 7. This CDR3 is built from 16 residues. CDR3 coding DNA: TGTGCCAGTAGTATTTCATTTGGGACAGGGGACACTGAAGCTTTCTTT. As protein: CASSISFGTGDTEAFF.

This clone was recorded many times. The rearrangement joins TRBV30 to TRBJ2-3; TRBD2 matches 10 bases. The CDR3 extends over 15 amino acids. From germline, CDR1 is GTSNPN and CDR2 SVGIG (reference sequence). With 4 bases clipped from V and 7 bases from J, the junction kept 11 bases outside the gene matches. CDR3 protein: CAWTKPSGRVYTQYF. CDR3 coding DNA: TGTGCCTGGACGAAACCGAGCGGGAGGGTATATACGCAGTATTTT.

The CDR3 loop reads CASSNQAGVGETQYF. In DNA, the CDR3 is TGTGCCAGCAGCAACCAAGCGGGAGTCGGTGAGACCCAGTACTTC. The gene calls are TRBV7-2 and TRBJ2-5, with 8 bases aligning to TRBD2. The V gene's germline CDR1 is SGHTA and CDR2 FQGNSA. J gave up 5 bases and V 5 bases, and 10 bases lay outside the gene matches. This CDR3 region has 15 residues.

This chain links TRBV19 with TRBJ2-2; 7 positions agree with TRBD2. There are 14 residues in the CDR3. Trimming removed 6 bases from V and 6 bases from J; junction bases left unmatched: 7. CDR1 LNHDA and CDR2 SQIVND come from the germline V gene (reference sequence). The CDR3 sequence is CASSLPREAGELFF. In DNA form, the CDR3 reads TGTGCCAGTAGCCTTCCACGGGAGGCCGGGGAGCTGTTTTTT.

The CDR3 nucleotides are TGTGCCAGCTCACGACAGGGCTACGAGCAGTACTTC. This gives the protein CASSRQGYEQYF. The V and J genes are TRBV18 and TRBJ2-7, with TRBD1 matching 7 bases. V lost 4 bases and J lost 3; bases outside the gene matches: 0. The germline CDR1 and CDR2 sequences are KGHSH and LQKENI. The CDR3 spans 12 residues.

The genes are TRBV29-1 and TRBJ2-7, with 9 bases fitting TRBD2. In germline, CDR1 is SQVTM, CDR2 ANQGSEA. After removal of 6 bases from V and 2 bases from J, the junction contained 11 bases not matched to a gene. The CDR3 sequence is 15 residues long. The CDR3: CSVADSGSFPYEQYF. CDR3 nucleotides: TGCAGCGTGGCTGATAGCGGGAGTTTCCCCTACGAGCAGTACTTC.

The chain carries TRBV10-1 and TRBJ2-7, with a weak D call TRBD2 (5 bases). The CDR3 spans 13 residues. V lost 6 bases and J 1 base, leaving 10 bases between the germline ends. Germline V gene data show CDR1 as WNHNN and CDR2 as SYGVQD (reference sequence). The DNA of the CDR3 is TGCGCCAGCAGCCGGGGAAAATCCTACGAGCAGTACTTC. Translating it yields CASSRGKSYEQYF.